Presented here are 24 T cell receptor beta chains from one specimen sequenced in a study of blood T cells in healthy people across ages. Next came a second PCR, run for about 6 to 12 cycles, which used a sample-barcoded 5' primer along with a J-beta primer mix. TCRdb reprocessed the 5' RACE reads via MiXCR and lists one record per CDR3 protein. This sample carries roughly 800,000 distinct CDR3 sequences, under 30% of them seen once, and the ten largest clones take under 3%. A further study also used this sample, focusing on T cells of mothers and their children.

Sample: blood. All receptors derive from a boy aged 10-17 years in good health.

The V gene is TRBV7-6, the J gene TRBJ2-1, with TRBD2 matching over 7 bases. Germline CDR1 is SGHVS and CDR2 is FNYEAQ. The CDR3 has 15 residues. V was pared by 3 bases and J by 0 bases, with 2 bases of the junction left unmatched. CDR3 sequence reads: CASSFTSVSYNEQFF. The CDR3 region has the DNA TGTGCCAGCAGCTTTACTAGCGTCTCCTACAATGAGCAGTTCTTC.

The V call is TRBV12-3 or TRBV12-4, the J call TRBJ2-1; D is possibly TRBD2 (5 bases). The CDR3 has 15 amino acids. Trimming took off 2 bases at V and 4 bases at J, with 12 bases between the two ends. The CDR3 DNA reads TGTGCCAGCAGTTTAAGGGAGCCCGGTTACAATGAGCAGTTCTTC. Its protein product is CASSLREPGYNEQFF.

This clonotype was detected only a few times. The gene calls are TRBV30 and TRBJ1-1; D is undetermined. The CDR3 covers 11 residues. Per the germline V gene, CDR1 is GTSNPN and CDR2 is SVGIG (reference sequence). V dropped 0 bases and J dropped 5 bases, with 4 bases sitting between them. The CDR3 sequence is CAWSVGTEAFF. In nucleotides, the CDR3 is TGTGCCTGGAGTGTAGGTACTGAAGCTTTCTTT.

This clonotype was picked up a small number of times. This chain connects TRBV6-5 to TRBJ2-3, with 8 bases that match TRBD2. The germline gives CDR1 MNHEY, CDR2 SVGAGI. CDR3 length equals 16 residues. J was trimmed by 0 bases and V by 0 bases; bases with no gene match: 2. The CDR3 loop reads CASSYSASGSTDTQYF. The CDR3 DNA sequence: TGTGCCAGCAGTTACTCGGCTAGCGGGAGCACAGATACGCAGTATTTT.

The chain employs TRBV9 and TRBJ2-5; perhaps D is TRBD1 or TRBD2 (6 bases each). The J call may not be correct, given that the DNA end is closer to TRBJ2-7. The CDR3 totals 13 residues. From germline, CDR1 is SGDLS and CDR2 YYNGEE. The DNA of the CDR3 is TGTGCCAGCAGCGGGGGGGCCTCCTACGAGCAGTACTTC. As protein: CASSGGASYEQYF.

This clonotype has just a few counts. The CDR3 region has the DNA TGTGCCAGCAGGGGTCCGGGACGCCAAGAGACCCAGTACTTC. This encodes CASRGPGRQETQYF. The chain links TRBV12-3 or TRBV12-4 to TRBJ2-5; D assignment may be TRBD1 or TRBD2 (5 bases each). The CDR3 consists of 14 residues. With 6 bases removed from V and 1 base from J, the gap between germline ends came to 12 bases.

The V and J genes are TRBV28 and TRBJ2-5; the D is unclear. From germline, CDR1 is MDHEN and CDR2 SYDVKM. The V end lost 3 bases, the J end lost 1 base, and 9 bases lay between the germline ends. The length of the CDR3 is 14 residues. The CDR3 sequence is CASSLEPGQETQYF. The CDR3 coding sequence is TGTGCCAGCAGTTTGGAACCCGGCCAAGAGACCCAGTACTTC.

The chain uses TRBV5-1 and TRBJ2-1, with D perhaps TRBD1 or TRBD2 (5 bases each). Between the trimmed V and J ends, which lost 4 bases and 0 bases, there was a span of 11 bases. The V gene's germline CDR1 is SGHRS and CDR2 YFSETQ. CDR3 length: 15 residues. DNA for the CDR3: TGCGCCAGCAGCCCTTGGGGGAGCTCCTACAATGAGCAGTTCTTC. Protein sequence: CASSPWGSSYNEQFF.

This clonotype was observed a handful of times. The V call is TRBV12-5, the J call TRBJ1-1; maybe TRBD1 (5 bases). Trimming cost V 0 bases and J 1 base, with 9 bases left between them. Germline loops: CDR1 LGHNT, CDR2 FRNRAP. The CDR3 spans 15 residues. This chain's CDR3 is CASGLVLGTNTEAFF. The DNA of the CDR3 is TGTGCTAGTGGTTTGGTACTGGGGACGAACACTGAAGCTTTCTTT.

The chain links TRBV5-1 to TRBJ2-1; TRBD2 matches at 10 bases. The germline gives CDR1 SGHRS, CDR2 YFSETQ. This CDR3 spans 14 amino acids. V shed 4 bases, J shed 8 bases, and the junction held 6 bases outside the gene matches. The CDR3, as DNA: TGCGCCAGCAGCAGCAGCGGGGGGGCGGATGAGCAGTTCTTC. Its translation is CASSSSGGADEQFF.

The table lists this clonotype with a few counts. This sequence joins TRBV20-1 and TRBJ2-3; TRBD2 aligns across 9 bases. Germline CDR1 DFQATT, CDR2 SNEGSKA (reference sequence). J lost 2 bases, V lost 6 bases, and 12 bases had no gene match. The CDR3 consists of 16 residues. As DNA, the CDR3 is TGCAGTGCAACATCAAGGGGCGGGGGGGCCACAGATACGCAGTATTTT. Protein: CSATSRGGGATDTQYF.

The chain has TRBV5-1 and TRBJ2-1; D ambiguous. The germline V gene encodes CDR1 SGHRS and CDR2 YFSETQ. The CDR3 length is 13 residues. The V end was cut by 0 bases, the J end by 5 bases, with 6 bases between. CDR3 amino acids: CASSLVLNNEQFF. The CDR3 DNA reads as TGCGCCAGCAGCTTGGTGTTAAACAATGAGCAGTTCTTC.

Turning to this clonotype: The limits of the CDR3 on the DNA are not certain, so only TCRdb's listed CDR3 is given. The chain recombines TRBV12-3 or TRBV12-4 with TRBJ2-5; TRBD1, the D gene given by the table, was not confirmed from the DNA. The CDR3 length equals 21 residues, ends included. The CDR3 loop reads CASRMGVTGNGYTFGSGTQYF.

In its sample, this clonotype was seen a few times. This rearrangement joins TRBV7-6 to TRBJ2-5, with D perhaps TRBD2 (6 bases). The V gene lost 2 bases and the J gene lost 5 bases, with 15 bases spanning the gap. The germline gives CDR1 SGHVS, CDR2 FNYEAQ. The CDR3 is 15 amino acids. This CDR3 reads CASSLYGRRGETQYF. In nucleotides, the CDR3 is TGTGCCAGCAGCTTATATGGGCGTCGGGGGGAGACCCAGTACTTC.

A single count supports this clonotype. V gene TRBV12-3 or TRBV12-4 combines with J gene TRBJ2-3; the match to TRBD2 covers 8 bases. There are 15 residues in the CDR3. V lost 3 bases to trimming and J lost 5 bases; unmatched junction nucleotides: 7. CDR3 DNA: TGTGCCAGCAGTTTCGGCGGGGGGCCTATAGATACGCAGTATTTT. Protein sequence: CASSFGGGPIDTQYF.

The rearrangement joins TRBV7-3 to TRBJ1-2; 9 bases map to TRBD1. The CDR3 is 15 residues long. Unmatched junction bases numbered 7, after V lost 1 base and J lost 7 bases. Looked up from germline, CDR1 is SGHTA and CDR2 is FQGTGA. The CDR3, as DNA: TGTGCCAGCAGCTTAATGGACAGGGGAGGAGGTGGCTACACCTTC. Protein sequence: CASSLMDRGGGGYTF.

This chain links TRBV10-3 with TRBJ1-3, with a weak D call TRBD1 (6 bases). This CDR3 region has 15 residues. Germline CDR1 is ENHRY and CDR2 is SYGVKD. V was cut by 7 bases and J by 2 bases, with 15 bases left in between. The CDR3 region is CAINAGDNTGNTIYF. The DNA of the CDR3 is TGTGCCATCAATGCAGGGGACAACACTGGAAACACCATATATTTT.

The table lists this clonotype with a few counts. The DNA of the CDR3 is TGTGCCATCAGTGAGTCGACAGGGGGCGGCTATGGCTACACCTTC. Protein product: CAISESTGGGYGYTF. The chain combines TRBV10-3 with TRBJ1-2; the match to TRBD1 covers 10 bases. V trimming: 0 bases; J trimming: 4 bases; junction bases outside the gene matches: 2. The CDR3 length is 15 residues. Germline-derived CDR1 and CDR2 are ENHRY and SYGVKD.

The chain combines TRBV3-1 with TRBJ2-5, with D hard to call. In germline, CDR1 is LGHDT, CDR2 YNNKEL (reference sequence). Trimming removed 3 bases from V and 5 bases from J, with 16 bases in between. The length of the CDR3 is 15 residues. The CDR3 DNA reads as TGTGCCAGCAGCCACGGAGACCGAAGCAGGGAGACCCAGTACTTC. Translated, it gives CASSHGDRSRETQYF.

The CDR3: CASSSYRRSQETQYF. For the CDR3, the DNA is TGCGCCAGCAGCTCGTACAGGCGATCCCAAGAGACCCAGTACTTC. The V call is TRBV5-1, the J call TRBJ2-5; the D gene is possibly TRBD1 (5 bases). The germline V gene has CDR1 SGHRS and CDR2 YFSETQ. The CDR3 extends over 15 amino acids. Deletions cut 3 bases from V and 1 base from J, with 13 bases between. Looking up the rest from reference TRBV5-1 and TRBJ2-5 gives the full variable domain: KAGVTQTPRYLIKTRGQQVTLSCSPISGHRSVSWYQQTPGQGLQFLFEYFSETQRNKGNFPGRFSGRQFSNSRSEMNVSTLELGDSALYLCASSSYRRSQETQYFGPGTRLLVL.

This clonotype came up a few times. The rearrangement uses TRBV4-1 and TRBJ2-3, with 9 bases lining up with TRBD2. This CDR3 spans 17 amino acids. Germline V lookup: CDR1 MGHRA, CDR2 YSYEKL. V lost 1 base to trimming and J lost 4 bases; unmatched junction nucleotides: 9. The CDR3 coding sequence is TGCGCCAGCAGCCAAGGAGGAGTAGCGGGAGAGGCAGATACGCAGTATTTT. Translation gives CASSQGGVAGEADTQYF.

J is TRBJ1-2 and V is TRBV5-4; perhaps TRBD1 as D (6 bases). The CDR3 is 14 residues long. V lost 4 bases, J lost 4 bases, and 14 bases lay in between. Germline V gene sequence: CDR1 SGHNT, CDR2 YYREEE (reference sequence). CDR3 loop: CASSPADSSYGYTF. The CDR3 DNA reads TGTGCCAGCAGCCCAGCGGACAGTAGCTATGGCTACACCTTC.

The chain combines TRBV7-2 with TRBJ1-6; D gene unclear. Germline V gene sequence: CDR1 SGHTA, CDR2 FQGNSA. The CDR3 is 14 residues long. Trimming took 5 bases from V and 6 from J, leaving 11 bases between them. CDR3 DNA: TGTGCCAGCAGCATAGGACGGACTAATTCACCCCTCCACTTT. It is translated as CASSIGRTNSPLHF.

The chain carries TRBV10-3 and TRBJ1-5, with D possibly being TRBD1 (5 bases). Between the trimmed V and J ends, which lost 0 bases and 9 bases, there was a span of 15 bases. Germline-derived CDR1 and CDR2 are ENHRY and SYGVKD. The CDR3 has 15 residues. The CDR3 region is CAISESIGAPGPQHF. The CDR3 nucleotides read TGTGCCATCAGTGAGTCAATTGGGGCCCCAGGGCCCCAGCATTTT.